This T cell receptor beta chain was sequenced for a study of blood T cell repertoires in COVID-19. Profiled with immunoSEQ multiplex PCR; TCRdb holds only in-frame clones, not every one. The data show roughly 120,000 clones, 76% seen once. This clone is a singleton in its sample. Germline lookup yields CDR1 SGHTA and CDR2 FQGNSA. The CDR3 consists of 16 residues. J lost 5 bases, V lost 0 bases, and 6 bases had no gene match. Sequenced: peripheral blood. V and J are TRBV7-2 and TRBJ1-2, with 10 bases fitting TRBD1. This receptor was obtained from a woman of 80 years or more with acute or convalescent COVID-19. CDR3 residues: CASSLARTGGRYGYTF. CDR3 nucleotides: TGTGCCAGCAGCTTAGCCCGGACAGGGGGAAGGTATGGCTACACCTTC.